This TCR beta chain was found in a study of CD8 T cells in ankylosing spondylitis. Study-wide points: Certain motif variants had earlier appeared in reactive arthritis synovial fluid and blood. Blood of patients with ankylosing spondylitis appeared to be characterized by a TCR beta motif of eight highly homologous variants. There was reportedly significant enrichment of clones that were disease-linked in matched ankylosing spondylitis synovial fluid.

This clonotype came up a few times. The target antigen is unknown. CDR1 is DFQATT, CDR2 SNEGSKA, per germline (reference sequence). V lost 3 bases and J 0 bases, leaving 12 bases between the germline ends. This CDR3 comprises 16 residues. In TCRdb, the 5' RACE reads were re-called with MiXCR into one record per CDR3 protein. The sample has about 340,000 distinct CDR3 sequences; roughly 8% are singletons. Sample: blood, either unsorted or a sorted T cell fraction (not recorded which). This receptor was identified in a male donor with ankylosing spondylitis. This chain joins TRBV20-1 and TRBJ1-6; D gene uncertain. The CDR3 here is CSARMGWSSYNSPLHF. In DNA form, the CDR3 reads TGCAGTGCTAGGATGGGGTGGAGCTCCTATAATTCACCCCTCCACTTT.